The T cell receptor (beta chain) under discussion was sequenced for a study of blood T cell repertoires in COVID-19. For the study at large: There were acute and convalescent COVID-19 samples, and they came from the United States, Italy and Spain. Sources were T cells, B-cell-depleted T cells, or PBMCs; the material itself was cDNA or gDNA.

Repertoires were generated with immunoSEQ multiplex PCR, while TCRdb's copy carries only in-frame clones and drops some. The sample includes about 140,000 clones, almost 85% seen only once; the top ten take around 3.7%. The sample comprised PBMCs or T cells enriched from blood (not recorded which). The sequence was obtained from a woman between 45 and 65 years old with acute COVID-19.

Here the CDR3 DNA reads TGTGCCAGCCGCAGGACAACTAATGAAAAACTGTTTTTT. This codes for CASRRTTNEKLFF. The chain employs TRBV2 and TRBJ1-4; D call uncertain. This CDR3 region has 13 residues. Germline values: CDR1 SNHLY, CDR2 FYNNEI. V lost 8 bases to trimming and J lost 0 bases, with 7 bases between them.